The present TCR beta chain was sequenced within a study of glioma-infiltrating T cells (TCRdb year 2016). Background for the entire study: Sequencing of TCR alpha- and beta-chain repertoires was performed on glioma tissue, on non-neoplastic brain tissue, and on matched peripheral blood mononuclear cells. To gauge divergence between tissue and blood T-cell populations, every tissue-infiltrating repertoire was compared against the peripheral blood repertoire from the same patient. The paired cohort was made up of three low-grade glioma patients, several primary glioblastoma patients and three non-glioma patients who contributed non-neoplastic brain tissue.

V ends up 5 bases short and J 7 bases short, with an unmatched junction base count of 8. The germline V gene (reference sequence) provides CDR1 DFQATT and CDR2 SNEGSKA. The CDR3 covers 14 residues, taking in both the cysteine and the phenylalanine. This entry keeps only the CDR3 DNA: 42 bases, framed from base 1. TCR alpha and beta CDR3 regions were amplified with the iRepertoire nested amplicon-rescue multiplex PCR (arm-PCR) platform from RNA. For one-step reverse transcription and amplification, roughly 90-450 ng of tissue mRNA or PBMC total RNA was used as input. Following bead purification, Illumina adapters were added by a secondary multiplex PCR, and the libraries were gel-purified between 200 and 400 bp. Libraries carried internal 6-nucleotide barcodes used for demultiplexing. Sequencing of libraries was performed on an Illumina MiSeq with 2x220 or 2x250 nucleotide paired-end reads. As for the authors' bioinformatics: Paired reads were merged with FLASH 1.2.11 and aligned to the GRCh37 human genome with BWA-MEM before extracting TRA and TRB reads. V and J assignment used an IMGT-derived reference of cassette sequences and CDR3 motifs that included pseudogenes. Reads were translated in three frames, and productive CDR3s were defined as those with a C...FGXG motif and no stop codons. Unique combinations of V-J cassette pair and CDR3 amino acid sequence were defined as clonotypes. Hamming distance filtering was applied to reads, with thresholds set by the sequence error rate of each sample in mapped regions. TCRdb reanalyzed the raw reads on its own, using fastp at Q25 for trimming and MiXCR for clone calling, and kept in-frame beta chains. Here each entry gathers all rows of one CDR3 protein and keeps the most common genes and DNA. None of the V and J calls come from the authors' own analysis; TCRdb made them. The sample table lists over 130,000 distinct CDR3 sequences, about 39% of them with a count of one. Around a fifth of the sample is held by the ten biggest clonotypes.

Study-wide conclusions, independent of this receptor: Group comparisons rested on small numbers: three non-neoplastic, three low-grade glioma and eight glioblastoma patients. Only a very small number of CDR3 sequences turned up in both tissue and blood, a result put down to high CDR3 diversity combined with limited sampling. VJ-independent divergence between tissue and blood was found to be below expectation in non-neoplastic patients but above expectation in all gliomas, particularly low-grade gliomas.

About this clonotype: The antigen this receptor binds is unknown. Base qualities are missing; no much larger clone stands one base away.

The source material was glioma tissue, nonneoplastic brain tissue, or PBMCs (not recorded which). The sequence derives from a human donor with low-grade glioma or glioblastoma, undergoing nonglioma brain surgery, or in good health (not recorded which). The rearrangement combines TRBV20-1 with TRBJ1-6; the junction holds 7 bases that match TRBD1. The CDR3 corresponds to CSALQGTTNSPLHF. In nucleotide form, the sequence is TGCAGTGCTTTACAGGGGACTACCAATTCACCCCTCCACTTT.